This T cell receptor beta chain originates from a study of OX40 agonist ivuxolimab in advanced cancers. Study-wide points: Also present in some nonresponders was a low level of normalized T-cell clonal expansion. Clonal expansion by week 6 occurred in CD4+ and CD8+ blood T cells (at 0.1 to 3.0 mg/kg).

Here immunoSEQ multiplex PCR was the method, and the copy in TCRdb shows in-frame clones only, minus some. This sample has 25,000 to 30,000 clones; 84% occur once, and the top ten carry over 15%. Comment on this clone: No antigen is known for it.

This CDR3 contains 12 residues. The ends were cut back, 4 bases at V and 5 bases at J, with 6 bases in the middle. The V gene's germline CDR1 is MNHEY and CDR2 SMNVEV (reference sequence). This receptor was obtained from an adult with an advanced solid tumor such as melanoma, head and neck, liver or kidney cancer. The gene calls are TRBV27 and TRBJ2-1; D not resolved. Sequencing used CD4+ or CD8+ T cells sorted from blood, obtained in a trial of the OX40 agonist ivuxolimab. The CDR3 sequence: CASSYNHNEQFF. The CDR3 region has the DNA TGTGCCAGCAGTTATAATCACAATGAGCAGTTCTTC.